The 2 T cell receptor beta chains presented below share a single source sample, sequenced in a study of control samples from healthy donors and cancer patients. Generated by immunoSEQ multiplex PCR, the TCRdb table keeps only in-frame clones and is missing some. Among 170,000 or so clones listed, 75% to 95% were seen once. The source material was blood. The receptors were gathered from a woman aged 35 to 49 in good health.

This sequence joins TRBV2 and TRBJ1-6; tentative D call: TRBD1 (5 bases). CDR3 length equals 16 residues. Germline assignment: CDR1 SNHLY and CDR2 FYNNEI. The V end was cut by 1 base, the J end by 7 bases, with 14 bases between. The CDR3 loop reads CASSEGGATKNSPLHF. The DNA of the CDR3 is TGTGCCAGCAGTGAAGGGGGCGCAACGAAGAATTCACCCCTCCACTTT.

The chain employs TRBV27 and TRBJ2-7; D possibly corresponds to TRBD1 (7 bases). The CDR3 contains 13 residues. Trimming removed 10 bases from V and 6 bases from J, with 19 bases in between. Germline CDR1 is MNHEY and CDR2 is SMNVEV (reference sequence). The CDR3 sequence is CATENRGGGEQYF. The CDR3 DNA sequence: TGTGCCACCGAAAACAGGGGAGGAGGCGAGCAGTACTTC.